This T cell receptor (beta chain) was captured by sequencing in a study of blood T cells in healthy people across ages. Trimming stripped 5 bases from V and 7 bases from J, with 12 bases between. This CDR3 spans 11 amino acids. Germline loops: CDR1 DFQATT, CDR2 SNEGSKA (reference sequence). A second roughly 7 to 12 cycle PCR used barcoded and J-beta primers. Template switching added a 12-random-nucleotide identifier to every cDNA molecule. In TCRdb, the 5' RACE reads were re-called with MiXCR into one record per CDR3 protein. Among 600,000 to 800,000 distinct CDR3 sequences listed, around 50% were seen once. Comments on this clonotype: As yet, its antigen is unknown.

Every sample had a minimum of 7 million PBMCs isolated. Whole-study findings and limits: While age rose, TCR beta diversity per million T cells dropped in a roughly linear way. Diversity estimates drawn from one million T cells were deemed underestimates.

The specimen was blood. The TCR originated in a woman at least 80 years old in good health. The chain combines TRBV20-1 with TRBJ2-7; D is unclear. The CDR3 is CSARLGWEQYF. CDR3 sequence (DNA): TGCAGTGCTCGACTCGGTTGGGAGCAGTACTTC.